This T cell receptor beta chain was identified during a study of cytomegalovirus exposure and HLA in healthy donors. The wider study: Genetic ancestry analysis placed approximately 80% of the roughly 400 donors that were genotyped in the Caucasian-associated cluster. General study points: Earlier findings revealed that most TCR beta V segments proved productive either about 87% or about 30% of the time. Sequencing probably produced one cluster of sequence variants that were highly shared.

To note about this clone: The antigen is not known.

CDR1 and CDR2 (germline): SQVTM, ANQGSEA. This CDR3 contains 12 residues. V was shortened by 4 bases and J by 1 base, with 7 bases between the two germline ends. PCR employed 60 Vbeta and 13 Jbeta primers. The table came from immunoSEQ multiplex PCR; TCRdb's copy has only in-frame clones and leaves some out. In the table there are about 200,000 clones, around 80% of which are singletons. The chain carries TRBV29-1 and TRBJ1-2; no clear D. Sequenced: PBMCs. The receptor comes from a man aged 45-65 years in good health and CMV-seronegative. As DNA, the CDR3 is TGCAGCGTTGCGTCCAGTAACTATGGCTACACCTTC. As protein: CSVASSNYGYTF.